Sequencing of this T cell receptor (beta chain) was carried out in a study of blood T cell repertoires in COVID-19. The overall study: T cells, B-cell-depleted T cells, or PBMCs supplied cDNA or gDNA.

It was during active infection that Seattle patients were enrolled and then longitudinally followed. Trimming took 6 bases from V and 2 from J, leaving 8 bases between them. Germline CDR1 reads SGHDN; CDR2 reads FVKESK. The CDR3 is 12 residues long. Only in-frame clones appear in the TCRdb table, and some are missing; sequencing was by immunoSEQ multiplex PCR. The table shows about 420,000 clones, with about 90% occurring only once. This sequence was found in a man aged 18 to 35 with COVID-19, enrolled during active disease. The specimen sequenced was peripheral blood. This sequence joins TRBV14 and TRBJ2-7, with D unclear. The CDR3 DNA reads TGTGCCAGCAGTCCACACACCTACGAGCAGTACTTC. Its protein product is CASSPHTYEQYF.